Following are 13 T cell receptor beta chains from one sample sequenced in a study of cytomegalovirus exposure and HLA in healthy donors. This PCR relied on a set of 60 Vbeta primers and 13 Jbeta primers. Only in-frame clones appear in the TCRdb table, and some are missing; sequencing was by immunoSEQ multiplex PCR. The sample shows some 41,000 clones, around 68% of them seen only once. The sample comprised PBMCs. These receptors were obtained from a man aged 40-55 years in good health and CMV-seronegative.

The rearrangement uses TRBV9 and TRBJ2-7; 8 bases are a match to TRBD1. Looked up from germline, CDR1 is SGDLS and CDR2 is YYNGEE. Unmatched junction bases numbered 5, after V lost 1 base and J lost 2 bases. This CDR3 region has 15 residues. CDR3 in amino acids: CASSVRDRNTYEQYF. In nucleotides, the CDR3 is TGTGCCAGCAGCGTACGGGACAGGAATACCTACGAGCAGTACTTC.

This clone was detected once. The rearrangement links TRBV30 to TRBJ1-6, with TRBD1 identical over 9 bases. The ends lost 1 base at V and 9 bases at J; junction bases unmatched: 10. The CDR3 contains 16 residues. Germline V gene sequence: CDR1 GTSNPN, CDR2 SVGIG (reference sequence). CDR3 sequence: CAWSARTVDRGSPLHF. The CDR3 DNA sequence: TGTGCCTGGAGTGCCCGGACAGTGGACAGGGGTTCACCCCTCCACTTT.

This clone was counted a single time. The rearrangement links TRBV5-4 to TRBJ1-1; D remains ambiguous. Germline V gene lookup returns CDR1 SGHNT and CDR2 YYREEE (reference sequence). V lost 0 bases and J 2 bases, leaving 11 bases between the germline ends. This CDR3 is 15 amino acids long. The CDR3 nucleotides read TGTGCCAGCAGCTTGGGGCAGTCCATTAACACTGAAGCTTTCTTT. This translates into CASSLGQSINTEAFF.

The chain links TRBV4-2 to TRBJ2-7, with TRBD1 matching over 10 bases. Losses at the gene ends were 7 bases for V and 5 bases for J; bases not matched to a gene: 8. Germline-derived CDR1 and CDR2 are LGHNA and YNFKEQ. This CDR3 contains 14 residues. The CDR3 loop reads CASTPGQGLNEQYF. The CDR3 coding sequence is TGTGCCAGCACCCCGGGACAGGGGTTGAACGAGCAGTACTTC.

This clone has only a few counts. The chain combines TRBV30 with TRBJ2-7; a weak D match, TRBD2 (6 bases). Trimming removed 0 bases at V and 3 bases at J, with 9 bases between. The CDR3 runs to 13 residues. In germline, CDR1 is GTSNPN, CDR2 SVGIG (reference sequence). CDR3 nucleotides: TGTGCCTGGAGTGTGCGGGGTAGCTACGAGCAGTACTTC. Translated, it gives CAWSVRGSYEQYF.

The chain uses TRBV5-4 and TRBJ2-7; possible D gene TRBD1, 6 bases. The germline V gene has CDR1 SGHNT and CDR2 YYREEE (reference sequence). V lost 2 bases and J lost 1, with 7 bases in between. The CDR3 has 13 amino acids. CDR3 DNA: TGTGCCAGCAGCTTACAGGGTTCCTACGAGCAGTACTTC. This encodes CASSLQGSYEQYF. Looking up the rest from reference TRBV5-4 and TRBJ2-7 gives the full variable domain: ETGVTQSPTHLIKTRGQQVTLRCSSQSGHNTVSWYQQALGQGPQFIFQYYREEENGRGNFPPRFSGLQFPNYSSELNVNALELDDSALYLCASSLQGSYEQYFGPGTRLTVT.

The V and J genes are TRBV19 and TRBJ2-7; 7 bases agree with TRBD1. The V gene's germline CDR1 is LNHDA and CDR2 SQIVND (reference sequence). V lost 7 bases to trimming and J lost 2 bases; unmatched junction nucleotides: 8. This CDR3 contains 14 residues. In DNA, the CDR3 is TGTGCCAGTACAGACAGGGATCAGGCCTACGAGCAGTACTTC. Amino acids: CASTDRDQAYEQYF.

This sequence joins TRBV27 and TRBJ1-6; D is unresolved. V lost 6 bases to trimming and J lost 7 bases, with 16 bases between them. In germline, CDR1 is MNHEY, CDR2 SMNVEV (reference sequence). The CDR3 contains 15 residues. CDR3 residues: CASSLTLSINSPLHF. The DNA of the CDR3 is TGTGCCAGCAGCTTAACCCTAAGTATAAATTCACCCCTCCACTTT.

This chain connects TRBV6-5 to TRBJ1-2, with D unresolved. This CDR3 has 12 residues. The germline gives CDR1 MNHEY, CDR2 SVGAGI. The V gene lost 7 bases and the J gene lost 4 bases, with 10 bases spanning the gap. CDR3 nucleotides: TGTGCCAGCACAAGACTGGGCTATGGCTACACCTTC. Residues: CASTRLGYGYTF.

V is TRBV6-5 and J is TRBJ2-1; 11 bases match TRBD1. Trimming cost V 4 bases and J 10 bases; bases outside gene matches: 12. The CDR3 sequence is 16 residues long. Germline V lookup: CDR1 MNHEY, CDR2 SVGAGI. CDR3 nucleotide sequence: TGTGCCAGCAGTTTATTGGACAGGGGGCCAGGGCAGGAGCAGTTCTTC. Amino acid sequence: CASSLLDRGPGQEQFF.

This clone was picked up one time. The chain links TRBV7-2 to TRBJ1-6; 7 bases map to TRBD1. CDR3 length: 16 residues. J lost 14 bases, V lost 2 bases, and 15 bases had no gene match. Germline CDR1 reads SGHTA; CDR2 reads FQGNSA. Here the CDR3 DNA reads TGTGCCAGCAGCTTAAGGGGTCCCAGACAGGGTGCGGCCCTCCACTTT. Its translation is CASSLRGPRQGAALHF.

This sequence joins TRBV2 and TRBJ1-4; no definite D call. The CDR3 consists of 12 residues. Germline CDR1 is SNHLY and CDR2 is FYNNEI. V lost 2 bases and J 8 bases, leaving 6 bases between the germline ends. In DNA form, the CDR3 reads TGTGCCAGCAGTGAATTGCGGGAAAAACTGTTTTTT. As protein: CASSELREKLFF.

The rearrangement uses TRBV30 and TRBJ1-6; perhaps TRBD1 as D (5 bases). Germline assignment: CDR1 GTSNPN and CDR2 SVGIG (reference sequence). V was trimmed by 8 bases and J by 2 bases, leaving 16 bases between them. The CDR3 totals 15 residues. The CDR3 DNA reads as TGTGCCCGCTCCGGGACTGAGCCCTATAATTCACCCCTCCACTTT. It codes for CARSGTEPYNSPLHF.